This T cell receptor beta chain was captured by sequencing in a study of shared clonotypes between healthy human individuals. Study-wide results and caveats: Measured sharing among donors was expected to vary with sequencing depth.

To note about this clone: The antigen remains undetermined.

Using immunoSEQ multiplex PCR, the repertoire was profiled, and TCRdb retains in-frame clones only, with some absent. The data show 2 million to 2.5 million clones, about 92% seen once. This CDR3 spans 13 amino acids. Germline V gene sequence: CDR1 MGHDK, CDR2 SYGVNS. With 5 bases removed from V and 7 bases from J, the gap between germline ends came to 15 bases. This chain links TRBV25-1 with TRBJ2-7, with a weak D call TRBD2 (6 bases). The clonotype comes from a man aged 18 to 35 in good health. Some clones in this sample may be carry-over from other donors' samples. Specimen: naive CD4+ T cells from PBMCs. The subset: CD45RA+ positively selected. CDR3 amino acids: CASSRAGPREQYF. As DNA, the CDR3 is TGTGCCAGCAGTAGGGCGGGGCCGAGGGAGCAGTACTTC.